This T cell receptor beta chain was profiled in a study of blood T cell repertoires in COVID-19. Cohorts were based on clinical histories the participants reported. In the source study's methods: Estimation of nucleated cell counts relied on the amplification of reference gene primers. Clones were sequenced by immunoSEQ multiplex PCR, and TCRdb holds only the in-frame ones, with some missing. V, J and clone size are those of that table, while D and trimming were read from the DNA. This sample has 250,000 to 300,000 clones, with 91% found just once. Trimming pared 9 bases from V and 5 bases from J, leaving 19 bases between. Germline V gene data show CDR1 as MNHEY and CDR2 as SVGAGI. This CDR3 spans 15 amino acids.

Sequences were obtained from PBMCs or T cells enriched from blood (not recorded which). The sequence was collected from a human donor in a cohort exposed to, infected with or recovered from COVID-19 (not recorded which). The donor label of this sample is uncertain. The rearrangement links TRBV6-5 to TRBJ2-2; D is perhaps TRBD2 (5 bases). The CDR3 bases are TGTGCCAGTGGCCGTGGGAGAGCTAATACCGGGGAGCTGTTTTTT. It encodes CASGRGRANTGELFF.